The sequence of this T cell receptor (beta chain) was determined in a study of response to subunit inactivated influenza vaccine. Regarding this clonotype: Its specificity is not known.

Whole-study findings and limits: Authors suggested each seasonal flu vaccination may recruit only limited numbers of new T cells.

TCRdb passed the RT-PCR reads through MiXCR, listing each CDR3 protein once. The data contain hundreds of thousands of distinct CDR3 sequences, 15% to 19% of them singletons. The V end was cut by 8 bases, the J end by 6 bases, with 6 bases between. Looked up from germline, CDR1 is ENHRY and CDR2 is SYGVKD. The CDR3 extends over 10 amino acids. The source is a man between 50 and 59 years old who received an inactivated influenza vaccine. The sequences come from PBMCs from blood, collected roughly 13 days after vaccination. J is TRBJ2-3 and V is TRBV10-3; D is unclear. The CDR3 loop reads CAIGGDTQYF. CDR3 coding DNA: TGTGCCATCGGTGGGGATACGCAGTATTTT.